This T cell receptor beta chain originates from a study of T cell responses to AZD1222 COVID-19 vaccine. At the level of the study: Second doses were pooled across both intervals (about 4 or about 12 weeks).

This table comes from immunoSEQ multiplex PCR, and its TCRdb copy is limited to in-frame clones, with some not included. The table shows approximately 100,000 clones, with around 94% occurring only once. Trimming stripped 5 bases from V and 3 bases from J, with 13 bases between. Germline values: CDR1 SNHLY, CDR2 FYNNEI. The CDR3 extends over 15 amino acids. The chain links TRBV2 to TRBJ2-2; no definite D call. The clonotype comes from an adult in good health. The sequencing used peripheral blood, collected on day 0 of AZD1222 vaccination. CDR3 in DNA: TGTGCCAGCAGTCCTGGGCCTCATTACACCGGGGAGCTGTTTTTT. It translates to CASSPGPHYTGELFF.